This T cell receptor (beta chain) was identified in a study of OX40 agonist ivuxolimab in advanced cancers. Turning to the study itself: Earlier treatment with anti-PD-1, anti-PD-L1 or anti-CTLA-4 was permitted, and around 36% had received some.

Germline CDR1 KGHSH, CDR2 LQKENI. Trimming cost V 5 bases and J 3 bases; bases outside gene matches: 4. CDR3 size: 15 residues. Assay: immunoSEQ multiplex PCR; the TCRdb copy retains only in-frame clones and omits some. The table records some 110,000 clones, roughly 90% of them present only once. Sampling of blood occurred at baseline, cycle 4 day 1, and cycle 7 day 1. The chain recombines TRBV18 with TRBJ2-2; 9 bases line up with TRBD1. This clonotype was sampled from an adult with an advanced solid tumor such as melanoma, head and neck, liver or kidney cancer. Here the sequenced sample was CD4+ or CD8+ T cells sorted from blood, taken in a trial of the OX40 agonist ivuxolimab. The CDR3 loop is CASSIRDRDTGELFF. CDR3 nucleotide sequence: TGTGCCAGCTCAATCCGGGACAGGGACACCGGGGAGCTGTTTTTT.